Below are 21 T cell receptor beta chains sequenced from a single sample in a study of shared T cell receptors in the human thymus. Clones were read by immunoSEQ multiplex PCR, and TCRdb kept only the in-frame ones, dropping some. There are approximately 580,000 clones in the sample; around 82% occur only once, and about 0.012% lies in the top ten. These same data were also listed under a study on human thymus T cells.

The source material was thymocytes. The receptors derive from a boy younger than two with a congenital heart defect.

V usage is TRBV5-5 and J usage is TRBJ2-7; weak D call: TRBD1 (6 bases). The V end lost 0 bases, the J end lost 3 bases, and 10 bases lay between the germline ends. This CDR3 is built from 14 residues. CDR1 is SGHKS and CDR2 is YYEKEE in the germline V gene (reference sequence). The CDR3 region is CASSLGQALYEQYF. The CDR3 region has the DNA TGTGCCAGCAGCTTGGGACAGGCGCTCTACGAGCAGTACTTC.

CDR3 DNA: TGTGCCAGCAGCTCAAGCACCGCGCACGAGTCCTACGAGCAGTACTTC. Translated, it gives CASSSSTAHESYEQYF. V and J are TRBV11-3 and TRBJ2-7; D uncertain. The V gene's germline CDR1 is SGHNT and CDR2 YENEEA. V was trimmed by 4 bases and J by 1 base, leaving 17 bases between them. The CDR3 is made up of 16 amino acids.

J is TRBJ2-1 and V is TRBV16; D gene unclear. Germline CDR1 is KGHSY and CDR2 is FQNENV. V was clipped by 2 bases and J by 4 bases, with 18 bases between them. This CDR3 is built from 17 residues. DNA of the CDR3: TGTGCCAGCAGCCAAATCGGGTGGTTAGCAGCATACAATGAGCAGTTCTTC. It codes for CASSQIGWLAAYNEQFF.

This clone appeared once. The chain combines TRBV4-1 with TRBJ2-3; TRBD1 matches at 11 bases. Trimming removed 2 bases from V and 1 base from J; junction bases left unmatched: 2. Germline V CDR1 and CDR2: MGHRA, YSYEKL. There are 16 residues in the CDR3. The CDR3 spells CASSQMGQGGTDTQYF. The CDR3 DNA sequence: TGCGCCAGCAGCCAAATGGGACAGGGGGGCACAGATACGCAGTATTTT.

J is TRBJ2-2 and V is TRBV7-4; D may be TRBD2 (5 bases). CDR3 length equals 16 residues. V was pared by 2 bases and J by 0 bases, with 10 bases between. Germline V gene sequence: CDR1 SGHVT, CDR2 SQSDAQ. The DNA for the CDR3 is TGTGCCAGCAGCTTAAGGAAGCGGCCGAACACCGGGGAGCTGTTTTTT. Translated: CASSLRKRPNTGELFF. Using reference TRBV7-4 and TRBJ2-2 for the parts outside the CDR3, the full variable domain is GAGVSQSPRYKVAKRGRDVALRCDSISGHVTLYWYRQTLGQGSEVLTYSQSDAQRDKSGRPSGRFSAERPERSVSTLKIQRTEQGDSAVYLCASSLRKRPNTGELFFGEGSRLTVL.

The chain has TRBV6-5 and TRBJ2-1; 7 positions agree with TRBD2. Germline V gene lookup returns CDR1 MNHEY and CDR2 SVGAGI. This CDR3 is 15 amino acids long. J was trimmed by 3 bases and V by 6 bases; bases with no gene match: 8. The CDR3: CASSREAWGYNEQFF. The CDR3 nucleotides read TGTGCCAGCAGCCGGGAGGCGTGGGGCTACAATGAGCAGTTCTTC.

This clone has just a few counts. V and J are TRBV27 and TRBJ1-2, with D tentatively TRBD1 (5 bases). V shed 2 bases and J shed 1 base, with 5 bases lying between them. The V gene's germline CDR1 is MNHEY and CDR2 SMNVEV (reference sequence). The CDR3 is made up of 13 amino acids. CDR3 nucleotide sequence: TGTGCCAGCAGTTTAAGGGGTAACTATGGCTACACCTTC. This translates into CASSLRGNYGYTF.

The chain carries TRBV19 and TRBJ1-2; 7 nucleotides line up with TRBD1. The CDR3 has 17 amino acids. The germline gives CDR1 LNHDA, CDR2 SQIVND (reference sequence). The J segment lost 5 bases and the V segment lost 5 bases, leaving 17 bases of the junction unmatched. CDR3 DNA: TGTGCCAGTAGTCCCGGACAGGCTAGGGGTTCCGGATATGGCTACACCTTC. Amino acid sequence: CASSPGQARGSGYGYTF.

The genes are TRBV27 and TRBJ2-7; 7 bases are a match to TRBD1. The CDR3 is made up of 14 amino acids. V shed 4 bases and J 5 bases; nucleotides not matched to a gene: 8. Germline V gene sequence: CDR1 MNHEY, CDR2 SMNVEV (reference sequence). The DNA for the CDR3 is TGTGCCAGCAGTTCCCTCGACAGGGTCCACGAGCAGTACTTC. It yields the protein CASSSLDRVHEQYF.

V and J are TRBV30 and TRBJ2-5; 7 nucleotides agree with TRBD2. From germline, CDR1 is GTSNPN and CDR2 SVGIG (reference sequence). V gave up 0 bases and J gave up 0 bases; unmatched junction bases: 7. The CDR3 totals 16 residues. The CDR3 nucleotides are TGTGCCTGGAGTGTACGAAACGGGAGGCACCAAGAGACCCAGTACTTC. Protein sequence: CAWSVRNGRHQETQYF.

This chain uses TRBV27 with TRBJ1-2; D might be TRBD1 (5 bases). CDR1 is MNHEY and CDR2 is SMNVEV in the germline V gene (reference sequence). The V end lost 3 bases, the J end lost 3 bases, and 17 bases lay between the germline ends. CDR3 length equals 16 residues. The CDR3 loop reads CASSLDRDFRDYGYTF. The CDR3 region has the DNA TGTGCCAGCAGTTTGGACCGGGACTTTAGGGACTATGGCTACACCTTC.

The chain couples TRBV7-9 to TRBJ2-7; 10 bases agree with TRBD1. V shed 4 bases, J shed 0 bases, and the junction held 6 bases outside the gene matches. Per germline, CDR1 SEHNR and CDR2 FQNEAQ (reference sequence). The CDR3 runs 16 residues. The CDR3 sequence: CASSSPGQGTSYEQYF. Written as DNA, the CDR3 is TGTGCCAGCAGCTCGCCGGGACAGGGGACCTCCTACGAGCAGTACTTC. The full variable domain, rest sourced from reference TRBV7-9 and TRBJ2-7, is DTGVSQNPRHKITKRGQNVTFRCDPISEHNRLYWYRQTLGQGPEFLTYFQNEAQLEKSRLLSDRFSAERPKGSFSTLEIQRTEQGDSAMYLCASSSPGQGTSYEQYFGPGTRLTVT.

The chain uses TRBV14 and TRBJ1-2, with no clear D. Germline CDR1 reads SGHDN; CDR2 reads FVKESK. V lost 0 bases, J lost 2 bases, and 16 bases lay in between. The CDR3 is made up of 17 amino acids. Here the CDR3 DNA reads TGTGCCAGCAGCCAAGATCGTAAGGAGTCAAAAAACTATGGCTACACCTTC. It translates to CASSQDRKESKNYGYTF.

The chain joins TRBV28 to TRBJ1-5; 9 bases fit TRBD1. J lost 3 bases, V lost 3 bases, and 12 bases had no gene match. Germline V CDR1 and CDR2: MDHEN, SYDVKM. The CDR3 spans 18 residues. CDR3 in amino acids: CASSFVAWDRELNQPQHF. The DNA of the CDR3 is TGTGCCAGCAGTTTTGTAGCCTGGGACAGGGAACTCAATCAGCCCCAGCATTTT.

This clone has only a few counts. J is TRBJ2-5 and V is TRBV27; D ambiguous. The germline CDR1 and CDR2 sequences are MNHEY and SMNVEV (reference sequence). Trimming took 5 bases from V and 0 from J, leaving 7 bases between them. The CDR3 is 13 residues long. The chain's CDR3 is CASSRLYQETQYF. DNA for the CDR3: TGTGCCAGCAGTCGACTGTACCAAGAGACCCAGTACTTC.

V usage is TRBV7-2 and J usage is TRBJ2-1; tentatively, D is TRBD2 (5 bases). Germline V gives CDR1 SGHTA, CDR2 FQGNSA. Deletions cut 5 bases from V and 3 bases from J, with 20 bases between. The CDR3 extends over 17 amino acids. CDR3 DNA sequence: TGTGCCAGCAGCCCCCGCGGAGGCCGGCCTGTCTACAATGAGCAGTTCTTC. This translates into CASSPRGGRPVYNEQFF.

The chain uses TRBV14 and TRBJ2-7, with D possibly being TRBD1 (6 bases). In germline, CDR1 is SGHDN, CDR2 FVKESK. CDR3 length: 18 residues. V lost 4 bases to trimming and J lost 4 bases, with 26 bases between them. The DNA for the CDR3 is TGTGCCAGCAGCCCCGATCCCTCCCCAACAGGGTCAGCATACGAGCAGTACTTC. Amino acid sequence: CASSPDPSPTGSAYEQYF.

The chain couples TRBV12-5 to TRBJ2-7, with TRBD2 as a possible D gene (8 bases). Germline V gives CDR1 LGHNT, CDR2 FRNRAP. The V gene lost 6 bases and the J gene lost 7 bases, with 16 bases spanning the gap. There are 13 residues in the CDR3. The CDR3 loop is CASGPGQRGEQYF. CDR3 coding DNA: TGTGCTAGTGGCCCGGGACAGCGGGGGGAGCAGTACTTC. The full variable domain, in which reference TRBV12-5 and TRBJ2-7 provide the parts outside the CDR3, is DARVTQTPRHKVTEMGQEVTMRCQPILGHNTVFWYRQTMMQGLELLAYFRNRAPLDDSGMPKDRFSAEMPDATLATLKIQPSEPRDSAVYFCASGPGQRGEQYFGPGTRLTVT.

This chain connects TRBV5-1 to TRBJ2-7, with TRBD2 matching over 9 bases. CDR3 length equals 14 residues. The J segment lost 4 bases and the V segment lost 2 bases, leaving 4 bases of the junction unmatched. Per the germline V gene, CDR1 is SGHRS and CDR2 is YFSETQ. The CDR3 protein is CASSLGREGYEQYF. The CDR3 nucleotides read TGCGCCAGCAGCTTAGGGCGGGAGGGGTACGAGCAGTACTTC.

The chain carries TRBV4-1 and TRBJ1-5; 7 bases are shared with TRBD1. Trimming removed 1 base from V and 0 bases from J; junction bases left unmatched: 9. The germline V gene encodes CDR1 MGHRA and CDR2 YSYEKL. The CDR3 totals 18 residues. The CDR3 DNA reads TGCGCCAGCAGCCAAGGACAGACAGGGCCCTATAGCAATCAGCCCCAGCATTTT. Its protein is CASSQGQTGPYSNQPQHF.

The chain joins TRBV6-5 to TRBJ1-2; 11 positions match TRBD1. CDR3 size: 15 residues. V shed 6 bases and J 8 bases; nucleotides not matched to a gene: 11. Germline V gene data show CDR1 as MNHEY and CDR2 as SVGAGI. The CDR3 sequence: CASSRGQGAHRGYTF. The DNA of the CDR3 is TGTGCCAGCAGCCGAGGACAGGGGGCGCATCGGGGCTACACCTTC.